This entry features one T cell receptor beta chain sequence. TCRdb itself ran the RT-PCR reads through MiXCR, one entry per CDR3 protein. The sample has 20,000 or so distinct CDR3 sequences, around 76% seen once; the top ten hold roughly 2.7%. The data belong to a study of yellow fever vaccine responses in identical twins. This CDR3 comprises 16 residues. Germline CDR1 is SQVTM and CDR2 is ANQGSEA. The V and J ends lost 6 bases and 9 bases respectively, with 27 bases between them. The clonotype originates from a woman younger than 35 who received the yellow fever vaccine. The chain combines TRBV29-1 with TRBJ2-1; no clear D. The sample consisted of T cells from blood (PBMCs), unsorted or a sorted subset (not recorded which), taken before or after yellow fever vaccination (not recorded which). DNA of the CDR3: TGCAGCGTCGAATTTGGGATGGCTGGATATGGTACTGAGCAGTTCTTC. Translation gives CSVEFGMAGYGTEQFF.